Sequencing of this T cell receptor (beta chain) was carried out in a study of cytomegalovirus exposure and HLA in healthy donors. Study background: Sequencing of some 190 million T cells in an earlier analysis found 95 million to 120 million unique TCR beta sequences. Whole-study findings and limits: Later analysis indicated greater clonal expansion among HLA-associated TCR beta chains than among equally common other chains.

A word on this clone: Its specificity is unknown.

Germline loops: CDR1 MNHEY, CDR2 SVGAGI. V was trimmed by 4 bases and J by 10 bases, leaving 13 bases between them. There are 12 residues in the CDR3. It was with 60 Vbeta and 13 Jbeta primers that the PCR ran. Measured with immunoSEQ multiplex PCR; TCRdb has only the in-frame clones, and not every one. The data contain about 190,000 clones, 79% of them seen just once; the ten biggest clones take up about 1.5%. The source of this sequence is a woman younger than 35 in good health and CMV-seronegative. Sequencing was performed on PBMCs. The chain has TRBV6-5 and TRBJ1-1; D may be TRBD1 (6 bases). CDR3 DNA sequence: TGTGCCAGCAGTTCCCAGAGGGGGGGAGCTTTCTTT. This gives the protein CASSSQRGGAFF.